A few counts support the clone carrying this T cell receptor (beta chain). No antigen is known for it. The source of the sample is a study of T cells after yellow fever vaccination. General study results and limits: Booster sampling recovered most clones from primary vaccination (around 97% CD4, roughly 90% CD8).

A universal primer site and UMIs were added as TCR cDNA was made by 5'RACE template switching. MiXCR was run by TCRdb on the 5' RACE reads, yielding one entry per CDR3 protein. The data contain under 600,000 distinct CDR3 sequences, 21% of them singletons. The sequence derives from a young man who received the YFV17D yellow fever vaccine. Source: PBMCs, taken approximately 20 days after the first yellow fever vaccination.

The CDR3 nucleotides read TGTGCCAGCAGCCAAGAGGCTTCTTGGCTAGCGCACTACGAGCAGTACTTC. As protein: CASSQEASWLAHYEQYF. This chain uses TRBV3-1 with TRBJ2-7, with a tentative D call TRBD2 (6 bases). Germline loops: CDR1 LGHDT, CDR2 YNNKEL (reference sequence). The CDR3 is 17 amino acids. The V end was cut by 0 bases, the J end by 3 bases, with 18 bases between.